One and the same sample provided the 12 T cell receptor beta chains below, sequenced in a study of blood T cell repertoires in COVID-19. Assay: immunoSEQ multiplex PCR; the TCRdb copy retains only in-frame clones and omits some. The sample lists 90,000 to 100,000 clones, roughly 82% occurring once. The sample was peripheral blood. These receptor sequences come from a man between 65 and 85 years old with active or convalescent COVID-19.

The CDR3 spells CASSQNAGNGELFF. The CDR3 nucleotides are TGTGCCAGCAGCCAAAACGCCGGGAACGGGGAGCTGTTTTTT. V is TRBV11-2 and J is TRBJ2-2; maybe TRBD2 (5 bases). V gave up 5 bases and J gave up 7 bases, with 14 bases separating them. CDR3 length: 14 amino acids. The germline CDR1 and CDR2 sequences are SGHAT and FQNNGV.

This rearrangement joins TRBV7-8 to TRBJ1-3; D gene uncertain. The CDR3 spans 14 residues. The germline V gene has CDR1 SGHVS and CDR2 FQNEAQ. Trimming pared 4 bases from V and 1 base from J, leaving 8 bases between. The CDR3 protein is CASSSRGSGNTIYF. CDR3 nucleotide sequence: TGTGCCAGCAGCTCACGGGGATCTGGAAACACCATATATTTT.

V usage is TRBV19 and J usage is TRBJ2-3, with D maybe TRBD2 (6 bases). Germline-derived CDR1 and CDR2 are LNHDA and SQIVND (reference sequence). Trimming cost V 2 bases and J 3 bases, with 12 bases left between them. The CDR3 extends over 15 amino acids. This chain's CDR3 is CASSISMGTTDTQYF. The CDR3 bases are TGTGCCAGTAGTATAAGTATGGGGACTACAGATACGCAGTATTTT. Filled out from reference TRBV19 and TRBJ2-3, the complete variable domain reads DGGITQSPKYLFRKEGQNVTLSCEQNLNHDAMYWYRQDPGQGLRLIYYSQIVNDFQKGDIAEGYSVSREKKESFPLTVTSAQKNPTAFYLCASSISMGTTDTQYFGPGTRLTVL.

V is TRBV6-5 and J is TRBJ1-1, with 9 bases that match TRBD1. The CDR3 extends over 14 amino acids. CDR1 and CDR2 (germline): MNHEY, SVGAGI. The V gene end was trimmed by 7 bases and the J gene end by 6 bases; junction bases not matched to a gene: 9. The CDR3: CASKTGTGIAEAFF. The CDR3 coding sequence is TGTGCCAGCAAGACGGGGACAGGGATCGCTGAAGCTTTCTTT.

This clone has only a few counts. Other DNA variants within this sample encode the same CDR3. This chain uses TRBV4-3 with TRBJ2-7; no firm D call. V shed 1 base and J shed 0 bases, with 7 bases lying between them. This CDR3 comprises 14 residues. From germline, CDR1 is LGHNA and CDR2 YSLEER. Here the CDR3 DNA reads TGCGCCAGCAGCCAAGGACAATTCTCCTACGAGCAGTACTTC. It yields the protein CASSQGQFSYEQYF.

The chain couples TRBV7-6 to TRBJ2-7, with 10 bases fitting TRBD2. The CDR3 runs to 16 residues. Germline V lookup: CDR1 SGHVS, CDR2 FNYEAQ. J gave up 1 base and V 5 bases, and 8 bases lay outside the gene matches. The CDR3 region has the DNA TGTGCCAGCAGCCCCTTAGCGGGGGGACTATCCTACGAGCAGTACTTC. This encodes CASSPLAGGLSYEQYF.

J is TRBJ2-7 and V is TRBV10-3; 9 bases fit TRBD2. Per the germline V gene, CDR1 is ENHRY and CDR2 is SYGVKD. V lost 7 bases and J lost 5; bases outside the gene matches: 12. The CDR3 extends over 15 amino acids. In nucleotides, the CDR3 is TGTGCCATCACGTCTAGCGGGGCTTCGAGCAACGAGCAGTACTTC. Translation gives CAITSSGASSNEQYF.

The J gene is TRBJ1-6, the V gene TRBV21-1; TRBD1, the D gene given by the table, was not confirmed from the DNA. TRBV21-1 is an annotated pseudogene. The length of the CDR3 is 19 residues. Here the CDR3 DNA reads TGTGCCAGCAGCAAAAAATTACCGCAGGACATCCAAGGGAATTCACCCCTCCACTTT. Translating gives CASSKKLPQDIQGNSPLHF.

This chain uses TRBV12-3 or TRBV12-4 with TRBJ1-2; TRBD1 aligns across 7 bases. Losses at the gene ends were 5 bases for V and 7 bases for J; bases not matched to a gene: 4. The CDR3 is made up of 12 amino acids. CDR3: CASSPTGVGYTF. DNA for the CDR3: TGTGCCAGCAGTCCTACAGGGGTTGGCTACACCTTC.

This rearrangement joins TRBV9 to TRBJ1-2, with D maybe TRBD1 (6 bases). V dropped 5 bases and J dropped 4 bases, with 9 bases sitting between them. The CDR3 is 12 residues long. In germline, CDR1 is SGDLS, CDR2 YYNGEE. The CDR3, as DNA: TGTGCCAGCAGGGAGACAGGCTATGGCTACACCTTC. Residues: CASRETGYGYTF.

This clone appeared a few times. The gene calls are TRBV6-6 and TRBJ2-7; 7 nucleotides match TRBD1. The CDR3 contains 14 residues. Germline loops: CDR1 MNHNY, CDR2 SVGAGI (reference sequence). J gave up 2 bases and V 2 bases, and 3 bases lay outside the gene matches. CDR3 DNA sequence: TGTGCCAGCAGTTACCTAGACAGGGCCTACGAGCAGTACTTC. It specifies CASSYLDRAYEQYF.

This chain connects TRBV7-9 to TRBJ2-1; perhaps TRBD1 as D (6 bases). The CDR3 extends over 13 amino acids. Germline V gene lookup returns CDR1 SEHNR and CDR2 FQNEAQ (reference sequence). Trimming left V 6 bases short and J 10 bases short, with 16 bases between. The DNA of the CDR3 is TGTGCCAGCAGGGCCTACAGGGATGGGGAGCAGTTCTTC. As protein: CASRAYRDGEQFF.